This T cell receptor (beta chain) was sequenced in a study of identical twins. This clonotype was detected only a few times. What it recognizes is unknown. A universal primer binding site was introduced by template switching. The final cDNA contained unique molecular identifiers. TCRdb itself ran the 5' RACE reads through MiXCR, one entry per CDR3 protein. Here the sample spans around 530,000 distinct CDR3 sequences, over 12% being singletons. Germline CDR1 DFQATT, CDR2 SNEGSKA (reference sequence). The CDR3 covers 13 residues. V lost 3 bases, J lost 4 bases, and 5 bases stayed unmatched. General study findings and limits: Memory repertoires lacked the insertion deficit that abundant cord blood beta clonotypes showed. Out-of-frame alpha sequences shared by twins were enriched for low generation probability.

These same records also appear under a second study, on yellow fever vaccine responses in identical twins. From that second work: The T cell response to vaccination in identical twins was reportedly partly convergent and partly personalized.

Sequencing was performed on CD4+ T cells sorted from blood. The TCR sequence derives from a woman in her late teens or twenties in good health. This chain uses TRBV20-1 with TRBJ1-1; 7 bases line up with TRBD1. The CDR3 protein is CSARLAGGTEAFF. For the CDR3, the DNA is TGCAGTGCTAGGTTGGCAGGGGGCACTGAAGCTTTCTTT.